These T cell receptor beta chains were read from a single sample in a study of blood T cell repertoires in COVID-19. TCRdb's table, derived via immunoSEQ multiplex PCR, lists solely in-frame clones and lacks some. The sample has 190,000 or so clones, roughly 77% seen once. The sequenced material came from PBMCs or T cells enriched from blood (not recorded which). Receptors originate from a man aged 35 to 55 who had recovered from COVID-19. The CDR3 runs from the conserved cysteine through the conserved F or W. A D gene is named only where the DNA matches it firmly. Clone size is not always given. Where it is, it says once, few, many or a class for expanded clones.

-	TRBV5-4	TRBJ2-3	-	CASSLQLGGVSTDTQYF	TGTGCCAGCAGCTTGCAGTTAGGGGGGGTAAGCACAGATACGCAGTATTTT
-	TRBV5-6	TRBJ1-6	-	CASSLRTVNSPLHF	TGTGCCAGCAGCTTGAGGACAGTTAATTCACCCCTCCACTTT
-	TRBV18	TRBJ1-3	-	CASSPGRSGNTIYF	TGTGCCAGCTCACCGGGGCGATCTGGAAACACCATATATTTT
TRBD1	TRBV2	TRBJ2-1	-	CASSETYFGARGPLGEQFF	TGTGCCAGCAGTGAAACATACTTTGGGGCCAGGGGGCCCCTCGGTGAGCAGTTCTTC
TRBD2	TRBV29-1	TRBJ2-3	-	CSVLLAASTDTQYF	TGCAGCGTTCTGCTAGCGGCTAGCACAGATACGCAGTATTTT
-	TRBV6-5	TRBJ1-5	-	CASTGGGNQPQHF	TGTGCCAGCACCGGGGGGGGAAATCAGCCCCAGCATTTT
-	TRBV2	TRBJ1-1	once	CASKVGGAEGTEAFF	TGTGCCAGTAAAGTAGGGGGGGCCGAGGGCACTGAAGCTTTCTTT
TRBD1	TRBV24-1	TRBJ2-7	once	CATSPAPGQGTYEQYF	TGTGCCACCAGTCCCGCCCCGGGACAGGGTACCTACGAGCAGTACTTC
-	TRBV5-4	TRBJ1-2	once	CASSFDRSYGYTF	TGTGCCAGCAGCTTCGACAGGTCCTATGGCTACACCTTC
-	TRBV12-1	TRBJ1-5	-	CASSIQGSGRQPQHF	TGTGCCAGCAGTATACAGGGGTCGGGTCGGCAGCCCCAGCATTTT
-	TRBV7-8	TRBJ2-5	-	CASSSRGGGLQETQYF	TGTGCCAGCAGCTCGCGGGGTGGCGGTCTGCAAGAGACCCAGTACTTC
TRBD2	TRBV18	TRBJ2-7	-	CASSPRTSGSYEQYF	TGTGCCAGCTCACCCCGGACTAGCGGGAGCTACGAGCAGTACTTC
-	TRBV1	TRBJ2-1	many	CTSSQVATTRTSSSYNEQFF	TGCACCAGCAGCCAAGTAGCGACGACACGGACTTCCAGCTCCTACAATGAGCAGTTCTTC
-	TRBV5-1	TRBJ2-5	-	CASSFQGQTLTETQYF	TGCGCCAGCAGCTTCCAAGGACAGACCCTAACGGAGACCCAGTACTTC
-	TRBV30	TRBJ1-2	once	CAWSVRTSNYGYTF	TGTGCCTGGAGTGTCAGGACTTCTAACTATGGCTACACCTTC